This T cell receptor beta chain was captured in a study of cytomegalovirus exposure and HLA in healthy donors. Overall study findings and caveats: The study listed approximately 160 cytomegalovirus-associated TCR beta chains. Specificity of a few CMV-associated chains for CMV antigens was verified in vitro.

Remarks on this clone: The antigen remains unidentified.

Sequenced by immunoSEQ multiplex PCR; TCRdb stores in-frame clones only, minus some. The sample includes roughly 140,000 clones, roughly nine tenths of them seen just once. The V segment lost 3 bases and the J segment 7 bases; nucleotides outside the gene matches: 4. CDR1 is GTSNPN and CDR2 is SVGIG in the germline V gene (reference sequence). The CDR3 loop spans 12 amino acids. The donors were members of the approximately 130-subject validation cohort (separate from the approximately 650-subject first cohort). The chain combines TRBV30 with TRBJ1-2; 8 nucleotides line up with TRBD1. The specimen sequenced was PBMCs. The TCR originated in a man aged 18 to 30 in good health and CMV-seronegative. The CDR3 here is CAWSHRGGGYTF. DNA for the CDR3: TGTGCCTGGAGCCACAGGGGGGGTGGCTACACCTTC.